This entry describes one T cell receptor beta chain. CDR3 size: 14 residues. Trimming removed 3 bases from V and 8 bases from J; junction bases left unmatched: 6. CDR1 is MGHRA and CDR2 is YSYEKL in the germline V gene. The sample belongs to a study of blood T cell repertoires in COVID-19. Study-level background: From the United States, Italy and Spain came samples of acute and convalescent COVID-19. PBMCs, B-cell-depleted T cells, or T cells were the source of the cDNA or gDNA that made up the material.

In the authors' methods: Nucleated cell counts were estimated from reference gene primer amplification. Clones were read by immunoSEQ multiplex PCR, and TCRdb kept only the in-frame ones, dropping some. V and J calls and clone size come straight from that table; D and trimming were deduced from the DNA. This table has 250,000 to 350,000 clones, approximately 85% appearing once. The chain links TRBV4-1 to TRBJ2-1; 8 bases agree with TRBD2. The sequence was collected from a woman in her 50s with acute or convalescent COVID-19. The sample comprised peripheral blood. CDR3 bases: TGCGCCAGCAGCCACCTTACTAGCGGCGATGAGCAGTTCTTC. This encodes CASSHLTSGDEQFF.